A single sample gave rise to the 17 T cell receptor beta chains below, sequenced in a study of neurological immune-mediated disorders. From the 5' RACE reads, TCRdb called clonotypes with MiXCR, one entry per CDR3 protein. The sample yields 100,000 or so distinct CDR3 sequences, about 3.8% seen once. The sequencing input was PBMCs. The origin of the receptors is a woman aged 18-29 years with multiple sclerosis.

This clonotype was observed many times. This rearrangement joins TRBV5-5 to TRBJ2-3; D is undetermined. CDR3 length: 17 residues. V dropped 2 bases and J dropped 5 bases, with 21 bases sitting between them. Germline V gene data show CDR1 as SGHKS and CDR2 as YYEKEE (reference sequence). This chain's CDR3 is CASSFGPVGGPGDTQYF. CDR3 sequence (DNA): TGTGCCAGCAGCTTTGGGCCCGTAGGCGGCCCAGGAGATACGCAGTATTTT.

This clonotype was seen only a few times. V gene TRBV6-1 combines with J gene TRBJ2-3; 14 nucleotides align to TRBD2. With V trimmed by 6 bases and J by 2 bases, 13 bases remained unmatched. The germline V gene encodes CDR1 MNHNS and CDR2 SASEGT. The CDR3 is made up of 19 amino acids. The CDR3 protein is CASRSTTSGRAVNTDTQYF. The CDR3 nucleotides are TGTGCCAGCAGATCAACGACTAGCGGGAGGGCCGTTAACACAGATACGCAGTATTTT.

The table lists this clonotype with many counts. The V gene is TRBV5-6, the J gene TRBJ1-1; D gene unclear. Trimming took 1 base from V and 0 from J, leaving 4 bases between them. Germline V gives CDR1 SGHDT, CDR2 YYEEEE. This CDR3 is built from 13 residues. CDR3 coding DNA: TGTGCCAGCAGCTTGACCATGAACACTGAAGCTTTCTTT. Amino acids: CASSLTMNTEAFF.

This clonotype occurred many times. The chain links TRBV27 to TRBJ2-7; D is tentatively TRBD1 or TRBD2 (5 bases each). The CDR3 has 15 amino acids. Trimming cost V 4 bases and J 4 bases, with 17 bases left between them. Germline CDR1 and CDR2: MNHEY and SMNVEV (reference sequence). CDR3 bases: TGTGCCAGCAGTTCTCTCTCCGGGACGAGATACGAGCAGTACTTC. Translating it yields CASSSLSGTRYEQYF.

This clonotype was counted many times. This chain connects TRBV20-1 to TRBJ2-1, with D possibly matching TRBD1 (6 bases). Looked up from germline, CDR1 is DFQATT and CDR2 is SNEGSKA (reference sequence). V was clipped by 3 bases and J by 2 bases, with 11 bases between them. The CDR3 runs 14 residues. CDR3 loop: CSASSGETYNEQFF. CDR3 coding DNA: TGCAGTGCTAGTTCAGGGGAAACCTACAATGAGCAGTTCTTC.

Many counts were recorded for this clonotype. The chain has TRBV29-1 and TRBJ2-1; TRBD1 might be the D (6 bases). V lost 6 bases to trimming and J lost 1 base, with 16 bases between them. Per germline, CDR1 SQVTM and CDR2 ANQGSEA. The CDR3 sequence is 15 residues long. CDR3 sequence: CSVEVQGFSYNEQFF. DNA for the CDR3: TGCAGCGTCGAGGTACAGGGTTTTTCCTACAATGAGCAGTTCTTC.

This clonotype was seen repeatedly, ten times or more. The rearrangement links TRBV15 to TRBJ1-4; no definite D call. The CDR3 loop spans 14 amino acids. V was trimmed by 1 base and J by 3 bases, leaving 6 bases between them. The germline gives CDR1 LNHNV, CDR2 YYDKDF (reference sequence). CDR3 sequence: CATSRGKANEKLFF. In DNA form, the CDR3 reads TGTGCCACCAGCAGAGGCAAAGCTAATGAAAAACTGTTTTTT. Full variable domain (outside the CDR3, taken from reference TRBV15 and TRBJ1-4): DAMVIQNPRYQVTQFGKPVTLSCSQTLNHNVMYWYQQKSSQAPKLLFHYYDKDFNNEADTPDNFQSRRPNTSFCFLDIRSPGLGDTAMYLCATSRGKANEKLFFGSGTQLSVL.

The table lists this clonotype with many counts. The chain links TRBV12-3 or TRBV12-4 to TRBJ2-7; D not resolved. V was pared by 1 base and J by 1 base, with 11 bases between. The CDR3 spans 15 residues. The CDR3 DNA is TGTGCCAGCAGTTTAGGGGGTAGTAGTTCCTACGAGCAGTACTTC. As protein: CASSLGGSSSYEQYF.

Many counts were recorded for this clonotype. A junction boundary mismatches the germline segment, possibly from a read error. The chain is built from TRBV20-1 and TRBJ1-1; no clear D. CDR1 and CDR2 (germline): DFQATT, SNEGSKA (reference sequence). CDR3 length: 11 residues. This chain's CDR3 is CSARGRTEAFF. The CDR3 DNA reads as TGCAGTGCCAGAGGCAGAACTGAAGCTTTCTTT.

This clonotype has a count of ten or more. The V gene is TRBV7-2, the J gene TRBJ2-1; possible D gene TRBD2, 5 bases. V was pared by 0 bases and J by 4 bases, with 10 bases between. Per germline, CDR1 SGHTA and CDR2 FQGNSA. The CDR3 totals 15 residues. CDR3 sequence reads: CASSLASDLYNEQFF. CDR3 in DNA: TGTGCCAGCAGCTTAGCTAGCGACCTATACAATGAGCAGTTCTTC.

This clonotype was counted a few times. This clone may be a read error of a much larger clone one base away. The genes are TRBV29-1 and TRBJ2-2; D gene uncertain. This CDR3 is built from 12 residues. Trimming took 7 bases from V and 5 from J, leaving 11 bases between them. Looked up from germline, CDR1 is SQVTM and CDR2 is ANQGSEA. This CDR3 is CSDLEVTGELFF. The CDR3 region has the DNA TGCAGCGACCTAGAAGTTACCGGGGAGCTGTTTTTT.

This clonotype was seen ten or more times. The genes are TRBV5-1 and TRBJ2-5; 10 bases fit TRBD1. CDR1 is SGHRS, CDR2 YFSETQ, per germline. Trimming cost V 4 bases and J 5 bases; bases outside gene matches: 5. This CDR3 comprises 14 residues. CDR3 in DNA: TGCGCCAGCAGCGTGGGGACAGGGGAGGAGACCCAGTACTTC. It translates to CASSVGTGEETQYF.

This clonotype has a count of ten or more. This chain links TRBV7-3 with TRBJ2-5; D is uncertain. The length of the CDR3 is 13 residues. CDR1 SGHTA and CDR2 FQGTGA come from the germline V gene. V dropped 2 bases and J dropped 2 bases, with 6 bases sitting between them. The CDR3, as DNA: TGTGCCAGCAGCTTAGCCCTACAAGAGACCCAGTACTTC. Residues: CASSLALQETQYF. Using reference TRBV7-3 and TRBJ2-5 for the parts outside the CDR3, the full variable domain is GAGVSQTPSNKVTEKGKYVELRCDPISGHTALYWYRQSLGQGPEFLIYFQGTGAADDSGLPNDRFFAVRPEGSVSTLKIQRTERGDSAVYLCASSLALQETQYFGPGTRLLVL.

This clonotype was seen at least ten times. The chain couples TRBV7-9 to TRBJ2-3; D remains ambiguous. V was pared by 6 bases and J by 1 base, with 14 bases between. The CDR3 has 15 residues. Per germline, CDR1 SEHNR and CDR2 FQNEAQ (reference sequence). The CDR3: CASSPWRIGTDTQYF. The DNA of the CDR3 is TGTGCCAGCAGTCCCTGGCGGATCGGCACAGATACGCAGTATTTT.

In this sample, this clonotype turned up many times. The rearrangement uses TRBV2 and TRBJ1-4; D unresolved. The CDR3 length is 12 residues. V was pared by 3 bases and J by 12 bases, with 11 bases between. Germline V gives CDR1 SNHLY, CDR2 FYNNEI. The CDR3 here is CASSEHGSELFF. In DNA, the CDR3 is TGTGCCAGCAGTGAGCACGGGTCGGAACTGTTTTTT.

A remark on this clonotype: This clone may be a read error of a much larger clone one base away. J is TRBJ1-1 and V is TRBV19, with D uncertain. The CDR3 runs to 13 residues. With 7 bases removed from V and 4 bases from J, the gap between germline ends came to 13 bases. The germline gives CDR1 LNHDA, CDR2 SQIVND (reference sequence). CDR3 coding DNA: TGTGCCAGTACATTAAAGGGATTCACTGAAGCTTTCTTT. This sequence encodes CASTLKGFTEAFF.

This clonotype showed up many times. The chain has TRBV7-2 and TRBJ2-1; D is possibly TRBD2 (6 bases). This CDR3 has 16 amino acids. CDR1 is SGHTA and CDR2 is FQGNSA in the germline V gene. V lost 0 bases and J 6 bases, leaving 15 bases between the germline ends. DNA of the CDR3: TGTGCCAGCAGCTTAGCGGGAGAAGTGGGAGGCAATGAGCAGTTCTTC. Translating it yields CASSLAGEVGGNEQFF.